This T cell receptor beta chain derives from a study of blood T cell repertoires in COVID-19. The participants were between about 18 and 90 years old and came from about two dozen US areas. Contact with a PCR-confirmed or clinician-diagnosed COVID-19 case occurred within 2 weeks of entry. Libraries were prepared by immunoSEQ multiplex PCR; TCRdb keeps only in-frame clonotypes and omits some of them. The data contain 270,000 or so clones, around 93% of them singletons. The specimen was PBMCs or T cells enriched from blood (not recorded which). This clonotype was sampled from a man in his forties who had been exposed to COVID-19.

CDR3 in DNA: TGTGCCAGCAGCCCGGGACAGGGGGTTCGTCAGCCCCAGCATTTT. Translated: CASSPGQGVRQPQHF. V and J are TRBV7-2 and TRBJ1-5; the match to TRBD1 covers 11 bases. This CDR3 comprises 15 residues. V shed 5 bases and J 6 bases; nucleotides not matched to a gene: 6. The germline V gene has CDR1 SGHTA and CDR2 FQGNSA.